The clone carrying this T cell receptor (beta chain) was picked up one time. On sorted subsets, replicate PCRs used approximately 190 ng DNA, or 25,000 to 35,000 T cell genomes. Authors' methods: Without quality scores, immunoSEQ junctional reads could not be filtered like full-length reads. Sequenced by immunoSEQ multiplex PCR; TCRdb stores in-frame clones only, minus some. V and J calls and clone size are as listed in that table; D and trimming were resolved from the DNA. This sample has 2 million to 2.5 million clones; roughly 95% occur once, and the top ten carry around 0.13%. The data stem from a study of shared clonotypes between healthy human individuals. Germline CDR1 is SGHRS and CDR2 is YFSETQ. The CDR3 loop spans 15 amino acids. The V end was cut by 0 bases, the J end by 2 bases, with 11 bases between. Splitting of CD4+ cells produced CD45RA+ naive and CD45RA-negative memory subsets.

The chain combines TRBV5-1 with TRBJ2-5; D is unclear. This receptor was identified in a man younger than 30 in good health. The sequencing input was naive CD4+ T cells sorted from blood. Indicated subset: CD45RA+ positively selected. In DNA form, the CDR3 reads TGCGCCAGCAGCTTGGAGCCCCTCAGACAAGAGACCCAGTACTTC. Its protein is CASSLEPLRQETQYF.